These T cell receptor beta chains were read from a single sample in a study of read filtering for tumor transcriptome and immune sequencing. TCRdb called the reads again in MiXCR, with one record for every CDR3 protein. The sample carries approximately 58,000 distinct CDR3 sequences, 10% to 15% recorded once. The sequencing sample was made of a population of CD138-negative cells sorted from bone marrow. The source of these receptors is a donor at least 40 years old with multiple myeloma. Both conserved end residues are part of each CDR3. The order of the fields is clone size, V gene, J gene, CDR3 length, D gene, CDR3 DNA, CDR3 protein. The D gene is left open where the match is weak. Clone sizes are given selectively: once, few, many, or a class where the clone is expanded.

-	TRBV2	TRBJ2-3	15	TRBD1	TGTGCCAGCAGGAAGGGACAGGGGGGAACAGATACGCAGTATTTT	CASRKGQGGTDTQYF
many	TRBV7-9	TRBJ2-7	13	-	TGTGCCAGCAGCCCGCTGAGATCTTACGAGCAGTACTTC	CASSPLRSYEQYF
many	TRBV29-1	TRBJ2-1	12	-	TGCAGCGGCTCAACAGGGTACAATGAGCAGTTCTTC	CSGSTGYNEQFF
many	TRBV19	TRBJ1-5	13	-	TGTGCCAGTAGCCCCAGGGTCGGTCAGCCCCAGCATTTT	CASSPRVGQPQHF
many	TRBV6-1	TRBJ2-1	11	-	TGTGCCAGCAATATCCTTGTGGAGCAGTTCTTC	CASNILVEQFF
many	TRBV6-1	TRBJ2-2	11	-	TGTGCCAGCAGCCTATTCGGGGAGCTGTTTTTT	CASSLFGELFF
few	TRBV20-1	TRBJ1-2	12	-	TGCAGTGCCCCGGTGGCTGACTATGGCTACACCTTC	CSAPVADYGYTF
once	TRBV4-1	TRBJ1-3	14	-	TGCGCCAGCAGCCAAGAAGCTATCTGGAACACCATATATTTT	CASSQEAIWNTIYF
many	TRBV6-4	TRBJ2-7	15	TRBD2	TGTGCCAGGGGAATAAGCGGGGGAATACCTAACGAGCAGTACTTC	CARGISGGIPNEQYF
-	TRBV9	TRBJ2-6	20	TRBD1	TGTGCCAGCAGCGTCAGCCCCCCGGGACAGCCACGCTCTGGGGCCAACGTCCTGACTTTC	CASSVSPPGQPRSGANVLTF
many	TRBV2	TRBJ2-1	15	TRBD1	TGTGCCAGCAGTCGACAGGGGGTGAATTACAATGAGCAGTTCTTC	CASSRQGVNYNEQFF
many	TRBV6-1	TRBJ2-5	13	-	TGTGCCAGCAGTCCTCAGATCCAAGAGACCCAGTACTTC	CASSPQIQETQYF
many	TRBV6-2/TRBV6-3	TRBJ2-2	17	-	TGTGCCAGCAGAACAACCAGGGTTAGTGGATCGACCGGGGAGCTGTTTTTT	CASRTTRVSGSTGELFF
-	TRBV12-3/TRBV12-4	TRBJ2-2	21	-	TGTGCCAGCACCCCTGGTAAAGGAGCGGACTTTAGATCTTTAAACACCGGGGGGCTGTTTTTT	CASTPGKGADFRSLNTGGLFF
many	TRBV5-1	TRBJ2-3	14	TRBD2	TGCGCCAGCAGTGGCGGGGGGATTGGAGATACGCAGTATTTT	CASSGGGIGDTQYF
-	TRBV12-3/TRBV12-4	TRBJ2-2	14	-	TGTGCCAGCACCGACAGTGAGAGAACCGGGGAGCCGTTTTTT	CASTDSERTGEPFF
many	TRBV3-1	TRBJ1-5	14	-	TGTGCCAGCAGCCAAATGGGAGGGAATCAGCCCCAGCATTTT	CASSQMGGNQPQHF
many	TRBV5-1	TRBJ1-1	12	-	TGCGCCAGCAGCTTGGGAAGCACTGAAGCTTTCTTT	CASSLGSTEAFF
-	TRBV4-1	TRBJ2-5	17	TRBD1	TGCGCCAGCAGCCAAGCCCCCGCGACAGGGGGGCAAGAGACCCAGTACTTC	CASSQAPATGGQETQYF
many	TRBV5-1	TRBJ2-6	14	-	TGCGCCAGCAGCTTATCGGGTGGGGCCAACGTCCTGACTTTC	CASSLSGGANVLTF
many	TRBV19	TRBJ1-5	13	-	TGTGCCAGCGCCCCCATTCCTGGTCAGCCCCAGCATTTT	CASAPIPGQPQHF
many	TRBV19	TRBJ2-7	16	-	TGTGCCAGTAGTGCCTCTCCGTGGGACACCACCTACGAGCAGTACTTC	CASSASPWDTTYEQYF
many	TRBV6-2/TRBV6-3	TRBJ1-5	13	TRBD1	TGTGCCAGCAGTAGACAGGGGTATCAGCCCCAGCATTTT	CASSRQGYQPQHF
many	TRBV3-1	TRBJ2-1	16	TRBD2	TGTGCCAGCAGCCTATCTAGCGGGGGCTCCTACAATGAGCAGTTCTTC	CASSLSSGGSYNEQFF
-	TRBV28	TRBJ1-5	13	-	TGTGCCAGCAGGAGCGCGGGTTTGCAGCCCCAGCATTTT	CASRSAGLQPQHF
many	TRBV14	TRBJ2-7	14	-	TGTGCCAGCAGCCAAGAGAGTTTGCCCTACGAGCAGTACTTC	CASSQESLPYEQYF
many	TRBV18	TRBJ2-1	15	TRBD2	TGTGCCAGCTCACCACGGGGGGGGAGGAACAATGAGCAGTTCTTC	CASSPRGGRNNEQFF
-	TRBV7-3	TRBJ2-1	13	-	TGTGCCAGCAGCGCCTTGAGGCACAATGAGCAGTTCTTC	CASSALRHNEQFF
many	TRBV11-2	TRBJ1-2	15	TRBD1	TGTGCCAGCAGCTTAGATCTGACAGGGCGCTATGGCTACACCTTC	CASSLDLTGRYGYTF
many	TRBV29-1	TRBJ2-2	13	TRBD1	TGCAGCGTAGACAGGGGGCGCACCGGGGAGCTGTTTTTT	CSVDRGRTGELFF
many	TRBV4-2	TRBJ2-3	17	-	TGTGCCAGCAGCCAACGCAAAGTGGGGGCTGGCACAGATACGCAGTATTTT	CASSQRKVGAGTDTQYF
many	TRBV15	TRBJ2-1	16	-	TGTGCCACCAGCAGAGACCCAGGGGGGTCGCGCAATGAGCAGTTCTTC	CATSRDPGGSRNEQFF
many	TRBV30	TRBJ1-5	14	TRBD1	TGTGCCTGGAGTGTCACAGGGGGCCGTCAGCCCCAGCATTTT	CAWSVTGGRQPQHF
many	TRBV27	TRBJ2-4	14	-	TGTGCCAGCACCTACCTAGGGGCCAAAAACATTCAGTACTTC	CASTYLGAKNIQYF
many	TRBV15	TRBJ2-5	14	-	TGTGCCACCAGCAGAGTTCGGGGGCAAGAGACCCAGTACTTC	CATSRVRGQETQYF
-	TRBV5-6	TRBJ1-6	15	TRBD1	TGTGCCAGCAGCCCGGACAGGGGCCGCAATTCACCCCTCCACTTT	CASSPDRGRNSPLHF
few	TRBV20-1	TRBJ1-3	15	-	TGCAGTGCTACTCATGCGGGGGCGAACGGAAACACCATATATTTT	CSATHAGANGNTIYF
many	TRBV10-3	TRBJ2-3	14	-	TGTGCCATCAGTGAGTCGTCCTATCGGGATACGCAGTATTTT	CAISESSYRDTQYF
many	TRBV20-1	TRBJ1-4	16	TRBD1	TGCAGTGCTAGAGCAGAGGGGGCGAAGGTTCGTGAAAAACTGTTTTTT	CSARAEGAKVREKLFF
-	TRBV3-1	TRBJ1-5	13	-	TGTGCCAGCAGCCGAAAGCGGGAGTCCCCCCAGCATTTT	CASSRKRESPQHF
many	TRBV30	TRBJ2-7	14	-	TGTGCCTGGAGTGTAACCGGCCTCTCCTACGAGCAGTACTTC	CAWSVTGLSYEQYF
-	TRBV20-1	TRBJ1-1	12	-	TGCAAAACAGGGTTGCGGAGCACTGAAGCTTTCTTT	CKTGLRSTEAFF
many	TRBV13	TRBJ2-3	12	TRBD1	TGTGCCAGCAGCTACAGGGGTTTTCCGCAGTATTTT	CASSYRGFPQYF
many	TRBV6-2/TRBV6-3	TRBJ2-1	11	-	TGTGCCAGCAGCAGGGGTAATGAGCAGTTCTTC	CASSRGNEQFF
many	TRBV5-1	TRBJ2-3	14	-	TGCGCCAGCAGCTTGTCGCCTAGCACAGATACGCAGTATTTT	CASSLSPSTDTQYF
many	TRBV28	TRBJ2-2	14	-	TGTGCCAGCAAACCTCCCCCCGTCACCGGGGAGCTGTTTTTT	CASKPPPVTGELFF
many	TRBV6-1	TRBJ2-6	16	-	TGTGCCAGCAGTAAGACTCAGGGATCGGGGGCCAACGTCCTGACTTTC	CASSKTQGSGANVLTF
many	TRBV19	TRBJ1-2	14	-	TGTGCCAGTACTCCCAATGGAGGACTCTATGGCTACACCTTC	CASTPNGGLYGYTF